Only a few counts were recorded for the clone carrying this TCR beta chain. Clones were sequenced by immunoSEQ multiplex PCR, and TCRdb holds only the in-frame ones, with some missing. In the table there are about 160,000 clones, about 84% of which are singletons. Germline loops: CDR1 SGDLS, CDR2 YYNGEE. V shed 6 bases and J shed 0 bases, with 10 bases lying between them. The CDR3 extends over 14 amino acids. This entry is derived from a study of blood T cell repertoires in COVID-19. This TCR was sampled from a woman aged 40 to 49 with acute COVID-19. V and J are TRBV9 and TRBJ1-3; D unresolved. The sample taken for sequencing was PBMCs or T cells enriched from blood (not recorded which). CDR3 coding DNA: TGTGCCAGCACCCCAGAAAGCTCTGGAAACACCATATATTTT. Translated, it gives CASTPESSGNTIYF.